The present T cell receptor (beta chain) was sequenced within a study of breast tumors, draining lymph nodes, adjacent tissues. Study findings and constraints: Tumor TCR diversity was below lymph nodes but above nontumor tissue. Most tumor T cells seemingly derive from lymph node, then expand in tumor.

In the case of this clonotype: The antigen is unknown. A read error may explain this, as a much larger clone is one base away.

Germline CDR1 is SEHNR and CDR2 is FQNEAQ (reference sequence). The CDR3 has 14 amino acids. TCRdb reprocessed the multiplex PCR reads with MiXCR, giving one entry per CDR3 protein. The sample carries 140,000 or so distinct CDR3 sequences, roughly 33% recorded once. Axillary draining lymph nodes of breast cancer patients supplied the node samples. The receptor's source is a female donor with breast cancer. Some clones in this sample may be carry-over from other donors' samples. This chain uses TRBV7-9 with TRBJ1-2; TRBD1 agrees at 8 bases. Sequences were obtained from axillary lymph node tissue. This chain's CDR3 is CASSRQGADYGHTF. CDR3 nucleotide sequence: TGTGCCAGCAGTCGCCAGGGGGCGGACTATGGCCACACCTTC.